Listed below are T cell receptor beta chains from one sample, sequenced in a study of blood T cell repertoires in COVID-19. This table comes from immunoSEQ multiplex PCR, and its TCRdb copy is limited to in-frame clones, with some not included. The sample lists 150,000 to 200,000 clones, 70% to 90% occurring once. The specimen sequenced was peripheral blood. These receptors all stem from a man in his 70s with active or convalescent COVID-19. The CDR3 runs from the conserved cysteine through the conserved F or W. Each record gives: J gene, V gene, D gene, clone size, CDR3 protein, CDR3 DNA. D genes are given only for firm matches. For some rows the clone size is stated as once, few or many, or as a class when expanded; others skip it.

>TRBJ2-1|TRBV11-2|TRBD1|-
CASIPGQGPNNEQFF
TGTGCCAGCATACCGGGACAGGGGCCAAACAATGAGCAGTTCTTC
>TRBJ1-1|TRBV18|-|-
CASSPPNPGLNTEAFF
TGTGCCAGCTCACCACCCAACCCGGGGTTGAACACTGAAGCTTTCTTT
>TRBJ2-2|TRBV19|TRBD2|-
CASTPLAGGGTGELFF
TGTGCCAGTACCCCTCTAGCGGGGGGGGGTACCGGGGAGCTGTTTTTT
>TRBJ2-7|TRBV15|-|-
CATSRVRIGHEQYF
TGTGCCACCAGCAGAGTCCGCATTGGGCACGAGCAGTACTTC
>TRBJ1-4|TRBV6-6|-|-
CASRGDLSSEKLFF
TGTGCCAGCAGGGGGGACTTAAGCAGCGAAAAACTGTTTTTT
>TRBJ2-4|TRBV28|-|-
CASSLTQGLAKNIQYF
TGTGCCAGCAGTTTAACGCAGGGGTTAGCCAAAAACATTCAGTACTTC
>TRBJ2-3|TRBV5-5|-|-
CASRNPGLNSNTQYF
TGTGCCAGCAGGAATCCGGGACTGAATTCTAATACGCAGTATTTT
>TRBJ2-5|TRBV7-9|TRBD2|-
CASSSPGAGGSETQYF
TGTGCCAGCAGCTCGCCGGGTGCCGGCGGGAGCGAGACCCAGTACTTC
>TRBJ2-7|TRBV19|-|-
CASSASRQTSEQYF
TGTGCCAGTAGTGCTAGCAGGCAAACGTCCGAGCAGTACTTC
>TRBJ2-7|TRBV10-3|-|-
CAIRRRREQGINEQYF
TGTGCCATCAGACGACGCCGGGAACAGGGAATCAACGAGCAGTACTTC
>TRBJ2-1|TRBV6-5|-|-
CASFLGGSGDRGFF
TGTGCCAGCTTCTTAGGCGGGAGTGGTGACAGGGGATTCTTC
>TRBJ2-2|TRBV19|TRBD1|-
CASSIGTGTGSRLANTGELFF
TGTGCCAGTAGTATTGGTACCGGGACAGGGAGTAGACTAGCGAACACCGGGGAGCTGTTTTTT
>TRBJ2-5|TRBV15|TRBD2|-
CATSSRLAGTQETQYF
TGTGCCACCAGCAGCCGACTAGCGGGTACTCAAGAGACCCAGTACTTC
>TRBJ2-7|TRBV19|-|-
CASSLQGARSSYEQYF
TGTGCCAGTAGCCTACAAGGGGCCAGGAGCTCCTACGAGCAGTACTTC
>TRBJ2-5|TRBV19|TRBD2|few
CASSLLGSGGIQETQYF
TGTGCCAGTAGCCTCCTGGGTAGCGGGGGGATCCAAGAGACCCAGTACTTC
>TRBJ2-3|TRBV28|TRBD1|-
CASNTRRGDRGTDTQYF
TGTGCCAGCAACACTCGCCGGGGGGACAGGGGGACAGATACGCAGTATTTT
>TRBJ2-2|TRBV9|-|-
CASSVGPGSNSGELFF
TGTGCCAGCAGCGTAGGCCCTGGGAGTAACTCCGGGGAGCTGTTTTTT
>TRBJ2-2|TRBV11-2|-|-
CASSLGQNTGELFF
TGTGCCAGCAGCCTCGGACAAAACACCGGGGAGCTGTTTTTT
>TRBJ1-6|TRBV28|TRBD1|-
CASGTGTSPLHF
TGTGCCAGCGGGACAGGTACCTCACCCCTCCACTTT
>TRBJ2-3|TRBV6-1|TRBD2|-
CASSEALAGGVDTQYF
TGTGCCAGCAGTGAAGCTTTAGCGGGGGGCGTGGATACGCAGTATTTT
>TRBJ2-7|TRBV5-4|-|-
CASSPDLASHGQYF
TGTGCCAGCAGTCCCGATTTAGCGAGCCACGGGCAGTACTTC